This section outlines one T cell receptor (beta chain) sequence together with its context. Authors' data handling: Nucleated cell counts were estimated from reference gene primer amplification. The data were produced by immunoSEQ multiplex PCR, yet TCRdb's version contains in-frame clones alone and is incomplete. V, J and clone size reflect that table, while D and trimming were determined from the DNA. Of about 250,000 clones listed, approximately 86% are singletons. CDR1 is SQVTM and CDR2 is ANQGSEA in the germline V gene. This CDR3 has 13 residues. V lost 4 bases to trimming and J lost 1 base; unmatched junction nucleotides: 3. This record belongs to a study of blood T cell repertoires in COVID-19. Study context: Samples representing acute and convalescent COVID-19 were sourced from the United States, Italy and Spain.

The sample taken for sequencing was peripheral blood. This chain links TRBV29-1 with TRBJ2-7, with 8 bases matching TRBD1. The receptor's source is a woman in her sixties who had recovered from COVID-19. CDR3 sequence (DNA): TGCAGCGTTGCGGACAGGGCTTCCTACGAGCAGTACTTC. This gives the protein CSVADRASYEQYF.